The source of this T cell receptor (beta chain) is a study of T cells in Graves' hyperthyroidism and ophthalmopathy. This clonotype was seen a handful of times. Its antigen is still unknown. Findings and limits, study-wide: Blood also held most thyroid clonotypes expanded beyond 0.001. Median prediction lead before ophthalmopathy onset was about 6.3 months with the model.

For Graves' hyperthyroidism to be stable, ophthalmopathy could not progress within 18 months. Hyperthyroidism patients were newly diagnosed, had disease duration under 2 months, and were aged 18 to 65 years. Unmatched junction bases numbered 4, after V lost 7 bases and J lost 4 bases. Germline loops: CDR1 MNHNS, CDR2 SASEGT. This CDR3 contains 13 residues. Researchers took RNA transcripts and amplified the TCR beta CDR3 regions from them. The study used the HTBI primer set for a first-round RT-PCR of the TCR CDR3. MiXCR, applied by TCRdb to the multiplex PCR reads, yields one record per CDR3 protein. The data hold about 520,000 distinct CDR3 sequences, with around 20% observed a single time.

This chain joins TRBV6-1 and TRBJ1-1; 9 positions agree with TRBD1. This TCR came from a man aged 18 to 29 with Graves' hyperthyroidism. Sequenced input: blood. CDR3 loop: CASITTGGTEAFF. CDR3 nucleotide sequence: TGTGCCAGCATCACGACAGGGGGCACTGAAGCTTTCTTT.